This TCR beta chain was captured in a study of T cell repertoires in cytomegalovirus infection. TCRdb itself ran the reads through MiXCR, one entry per CDR3 protein. Of 750,000 to 950,000 distinct CDR3 sequences listed, around 29% are singletons. There are a few counts of this clonotype. Its antigen is currently unknown. The sequences come from cultured CD8+ T cells from PBMCs, collected from culture after CMV antigen stimulation. The source of this sequence is a human donor in good health (CMV status not recorded). Some clones in this sample may be carry-over from other donors' samples.

The chain's CDR3 is CASREIWSRSYNEQFF. For the CDR3, the DNA is TGTGCCAGCAGGGAGATTTGGAGCCGCTCCTACAATGAGCAGTTCTTC. The chain employs TRBV28 and TRBJ2-1; D not resolved. This CDR3 has 16 residues. Germline CDR1 and CDR2: MDHEN and SYDVKM. V dropped 6 bases and J dropped 0 bases, with 15 bases sitting between them.